A selection of T cell receptor beta chains follows, all from one sample in a study of cytomegalovirus exposure and HLA in healthy donors. Produced via immunoSEQ multiplex PCR; TCRdb's table is partial and in-frame only. The data contain tens of thousands of clones, about four fifths of them singletons. The sequenced sample consisted of PBMCs. The receptor set was obtained from a woman aged 18-29 years in good health and CMV-seropositive. Both conserved end residues are part of each CDR3. D genes are given only for firm matches. Some rows mark clone size as missing; the rest say once, few, many or name a class of expanded clone.

j_call d_call v_call clone_size cdr3_nt cdr3_aa
TRBJ1-2 NA TRBV7-9 NA TGTGCCAGCAGTTATAACTTGGGCATTAACTATGGCTACACCTTC CASSYNLGINYGYTF
TRBJ1-2 NA TRBV6-5 NA TGTGCCAGCAGCACACTCGGGACTAGGAACTATGGCTACACCTTC CASSTLGTRNYGYTF
TRBJ2-7 TRBD2 TRBV4-1 NA TGCGCCAGCAGCCAAGGCAGCGGGGGGGCACAATTCTTCGGCGAGCAGTACTTC CASSQGSGGAQFFGEQYF
TRBJ1-2 NA TRBV2 NA TGTGCCAGCAGTGAAATCGGAACAGATTTTTATGGCTACACCTTC CASSEIGTDFYGYTF
TRBJ1-4 TRBD1 TRBV25-1 NA TGTACCAGCAGTCTCGGGACAGGGAAAACTAATGAAAAACTGTTTTTT CTSSLGTGKTNEKLFF
TRBJ1-6 NA TRBV30 NA TGTGCCTGGAGTGTATCAGGGAATAATTCACCCCTCCACTTT CAWSVSGNNSPLHF
TRBJ2-3 TRBD1 TRBV2 NA TGTGCCAGCAACCAGGGGGGCACAGATACGCAGTATTTT CASNQGGTDTQYF
TRBJ1-3 TRBD1 TRBV7-2 NA TGTGCCAGCAGCTTACGAGGGGGCGATGGAAACACCATATATTTT CASSLRGGDGNTIYF
TRBJ1-5 NA TRBV19 NA TGTGCCAGTAGTATAGATGGGGGGAGCAATCAGCCCCAGCATTTT CASSIDGGSNQPQHF
TRBJ1-5 NA TRBV19 once TGTGCCAGTGCACAAGAAGATCAGCCCCAGCATTTT CASAQEDQPQHF
TRBJ2-4 TRBD2 TRBV7-2 NA TGTGCCAGCAGCTCCCGGGGGGGGTCCAAAAACATTCAGTACTTC CASSSRGGSKNIQYF
TRBJ1-5 NA TRBV28 NA TGTGCCAGCAGTCCCCCCACCTATAGCAATCAGCCCCAGCATTTT CASSPPTYSNQPQHF
TRBJ2-3 NA TRBV9 NA TGTGCCAGCAGCGGCTACAGGGCAAGCACAGATACGCAGTATTTT CASSGYRASTDTQYF
TRBJ2-7 TRBD2 TRBV19 NA TGTGCCAGTAGTACCGGGACTAGCGGGGGGGCATCGAAGCAGTACTTC CASSTGTSGGASKQYF
TRBJ2-7 TRBD2 TRBV6-5 NA TGTGCCAGCAGTTACCGGCGGGGGGGCTTTTACGAGCAGTACTTC CASSYRRGGFYEQYF
TRBJ2-5 NA TRBV28 NA TGTGCCAGCAGTTTGATCGGGGGGCGGTACCAAGAGACCCAGTACTTC CASSLIGGRYQETQYF
TRBJ2-7 TRBD2 TRBV13 NA TGTGCCAGCAGCTCCGCCGGACTAGCGGGGGGGGACGAGCAGTACTTC CASSSAGLAGGDEQYF
TRBJ1-5 NA TRBV6-1 NA TGTGCCAGCAGTGAGAGCCACCAGCCCCAGCATTTT CASSESHQPQHF
TRBJ1-1 NA TRBV6-5 NA TGTGCCAGCAGTTATGGACATACCTTTCATGAAGCTTTCTTT CASSYGHTFHEAFF
TRBJ2-1 TRBD2 TRBV7-9 NA TGTGCCAGCAGCCGCGGGGGGCCGGGGAATGAGCAGTTCTTC CASSRGGPGNEQFF
TRBJ2-1 TRBD1 TRBV10-2 NA TGCGCCAGCAGTGAGTCGCGGACAGGGAAGACCTACAATGAGCAGTTCTTC CASSESRTGKTYNEQFF
TRBJ1-1 NA TRBV6-5 NA TGTGCCAGCACCCTGGGGGCAGCGGCCCAAGCTTTCTTT CASTLGAAAQAFF
TRBJ2-2 NA TRBV7-3 NA TGTGCCAGCAGCCCTCAGGGGCGCGTGACCGGGGAGCTGTTTTTT CASSPQGRVTGELFF
TRBJ2-7 NA TRBV5-1 NA TGCGCCAGCAGCTTGCTTTACGGCTCCTACGAGCAGTACTTC CASSLLYGSYEQYF